This section outlines one T cell receptor (beta chain) sequence together with its context. What it binds is unknown. The sample is drawn from a study of regulatory T cells in long-lasting Graves disease. Overall study findings and caveats: Persistent disease exhibited a predilection for TRBV28, TRBJ1-2 and TRBJ2-5. No thyroid tissue was studied; the work used peripheral blood only.

From germline, CDR1 is LNHDA and CDR2 SQIVND (reference sequence). V lost 5 bases, J lost 7 bases, and 9 bases stayed unmatched. The length of the CDR3 is 15 residues. Time point of the sample: newly diagnosed GD, antithyroid drugs for less than 3 months. The TCR library used RNA extracted from PBMCs. Staff took roughly 8.1 milliliters of peripheral blood and put it into EDTA tubes. The authors built TCR beta libraries using iRepertoire HTBI primers and Arm-PCR of CDR3 regions. In TCRdb, the multiplex PCR reads were re-called with MiXCR into one record per CDR3 protein. This sample has 370,000 or so distinct CDR3 sequences, with 15% to 20% found just once. The same data also contributed to another study, on T cells in Graves' hyperthyroidism and ophthalmopathy.

This TCR derives from a young woman with Graves disease. This sequence joins TRBV19 and TRBJ2-3; TRBD2 matches at 10 bases. Sequences were derived from peripheral blood mononuclear cells (PBMCs), sampled at new diagnosis, from a patient treated with antithyroid drugs. The CDR3: CASSVQREGPYTQYF. In nucleotides, the CDR3 is TGTGCCAGTAGTGTTCAGCGGGAGGGCCCATATACGCAGTATTTT.